At least ten counts were recorded for the clone carrying this T cell receptor beta chain. Each CDR3 protein gets one entry after TCRdb re-called the RACE reads with MiXCR. The data show about 110,000 distinct CDR3 sequences, around 10% seen once. These data come from a study of human T cells and chemical hapten exposure. Germline assignment: CDR1 LNHDA and CDR2 SQIVND (reference sequence). The CDR3 runs 14 residues. V shed 8 bases, J shed 3 bases, and the junction held 5 bases outside the gene matches. Time point in this sample: patch test 1, 2 weeks after DPC sensitization. Treatment described: therapeutic diphenylcyclopropenone sensitization with weekly scalp DPC.

The sequences come from whole blood, collected in connection with sensitization to the hapten diphenylcyclopropenone (DPC). The rearrangement links TRBV19 to TRBJ2-1; 9 bases fit TRBD2. This TCR was sampled from a woman in her thirties or forties with alopecia areata. Some clones in this sample may be carry-over from other donors' samples. CDR3 residues: CASAGGRDYNEQFF. CDR3 DNA sequence: TGTGCCAGTGCGGGGGGGCGGGACTACAATGAGCAGTTCTTC. Supplemented by reference TRBV19 and TRBJ2-1, the full variable domain reads DGGITQSPKYLFRKEGQNVTLSCEQNLNHDAMYWYRQDPGQGLRLIYYSQIVNDFQKGDIAEGYSVSREKKESFPLTVTSAQKNPTAFYLCASAGGRDYNEQFFGPGTRLTVL.